The 19 T cell receptor beta chains below all came from one sample that was sequenced in a study of T cells in women clearing cervical HPV infection. Assay: immunoSEQ multiplex PCR; the TCRdb copy retains only in-frame clones and omits some. The sample holds tens of thousands of clones. Sequencing used blood buffy coat. Source of these receptors: a woman between 18 and 70 years old with a cervical HPV16 infection that either progressed to CIN3+ or cleared (not recorded which).

Turning to this clone: The DNA ends 3 residues before the CDR3 does, and the rest of the CDR3 is filled in from the germline J gene. The chain uses TRBV5-6 and TRBJ1-2; maybe TRBD1 (6 bases). The germline V and J ends were trimmed by 4 bases and 2 bases, with 9 bases remaining between them. The CDR3 runs 13 residues. The germline V gene has CDR1 SGHDT and CDR2 YYEEEE. Incomplete CDR3 DNA: TGTGCCAGCAGCCATGGACAGAACTATGGC. Translating it yields CASSHGQNYG. The CDR3 in full is CASSHGQNYGYTF.

About this clone itself: The sequence runs out 3 residues before the end of the CDR3; the remainder is reconstructed from the germline J gene. This chain links TRBV7-2 with TRBJ1-2; TRBD1 aligns across 7 bases. With 0 bases clipped from V and 6 bases from J, the junction kept 13 bases outside the gene matches. Germline CDR1 and CDR2: SGHTA and FQGNSA. This CDR3 is 17 amino acids long. The part of the CDR3 DNA that was read is TGTGCCAGCAGCTTAGCCTGGCGAAAGAAGGGGGCGAATGGC. Its translation: CASSLAWRKKGANG. In full, the CDR3 is CASSLAWRKKGANGYTF.

On this clone: From the germline J gene comes the end of the CDR3, since the read stops 3 residues before it. The chain uses TRBV10-3 and TRBJ2-1, with TRBD1 as a possible D gene (6 bases). The CDR3 is 14 amino acids. Germline V gene lookup returns CDR1 ENHRY and CDR2 SYGVKD. V lost 7 bases to trimming and J lost 2 bases, with 12 bases between them. This CDR3 is CAITVDRTYNEQFF. The sequenced CDR3 bases are TGTGCCATCACGGTCGACAGGACCTACAATGAG.

About this clone itself: The read finishes 3 residues shy of the CDR3 end, and the germline J gene is used to complete it. The chain is built from TRBV6-2 or TRBV6-3 and TRBJ2-3, with D unclear. CDR3 size: 16 residues. The germline V and J ends were trimmed by 2 bases and 2 bases, with 14 bases remaining between them. CDR1 and CDR2 from the germline V gene are MNHEY and SVGEGT. Partial CDR3 DNA: TGTGCCAGCAGTTACAGGGCTCGCTCCACCACAGATACG. It encodes CASSYRARSTTDT. The entire CDR3 sequence reads CASSYRARSTTDTQYF.

Of note for this clone: The read is 3 residues too short to cover the CDR3 end, so that end is filled in from the germline J gene. The chain carries TRBV12-3 or TRBV12-4 and TRBJ2-5; maybe TRBD1 (6 bases). The CDR3 covers 14 residues. V shed 7 bases and J shed 2 bases, with 14 bases lying between them. The CDR3 here is CASNFQGSQETQYF. CDR3 DNA (partial): TGTGCCAGCAATTTCCAGGGGAGTCAAGAGACC.

A word on this clone: The CDR3 goes on 3 residues after the read ends, and that part is filled in from the germline J gene. The chain combines TRBV29-1 with TRBJ2-6, with 9 bases identical to TRBD1. Germline V gene sequence: CDR1 SQVTM, CDR2 ANQGSEA. This CDR3 is built from 17 residues. Unmatched junction bases numbered 13, after V lost 3 bases and J lost 7 bases. CDR3 DNA, as far as it was read: TGCAGCGTTGATTATTGGGACAGGGAGAAGGGAGCCAACGTC. This codes for CSVDYWDREKGANV. The entire CDR3 protein is CSVDYWDREKGANVLTF.

Concerning this clone itself: The read falls 3 residues short of the CDR3 end, and the missing part is taken from the germline J gene. The J gene is TRBJ2-7, the V gene TRBV2, with 10 nucleotides matching TRBD2. V was pared by 6 bases and J by 2 bases, with 7 bases of the junction left unmatched. Germline-derived CDR1 and CDR2 are SNHLY and FYNNEI. This CDR3 is 15 amino acids long. CDR3 bases read: TGTGCCAGCAGGGTTCTTAGCGGGGGGACCTACGAG. Its protein product is CASRVLSGGTYE. The whole CDR3 protein reads CASRVLSGGTYEQYF.

To note about this clone: The read falls 3 residues short of the CDR3 end, and the missing part is taken from the germline J gene. The chain couples TRBV5-1 to TRBJ1-1; no firm D call. V lost 3 bases, J lost 2 bases, and 11 bases lay in between. Germline V lookup: CDR1 SGHRS, CDR2 YFSETQ. This CDR3 is built from 14 residues. CDR3: CASSYLGLNTEAFF. The covered CDR3 bases are TGCGCCAGCAGCTACCTGGGCTTAAACACTGAA.

About this clone itself: The sequence runs out 3 residues before the end of the CDR3; the remainder is reconstructed from the germline J gene. The V gene is TRBV5-5, the J gene TRBJ2-2, with D possibly matching TRBD1 (6 bases). V lost 4 bases and J 0 bases, leaving 10 bases between the germline ends. This CDR3 comprises 15 residues. Germline V lookup: CDR1 SGHKS, CDR2 YYEKEE (reference sequence). CDR3 DNA, as far as it was read: TGTGCCAGCAGCGAGGGACAACCGAACACCGGGGAG. It specifies CASSEGQPNTGE. The entire CDR3 is CASSEGQPNTGELFF.

Note on this clone: The read comes to an end 3 residues before the CDR3 does, leaving the germline J gene to fill in the end. J is TRBJ2-2 and V is TRBV5-1, with D perhaps TRBD1 (5 bases). Germline V gene lookup returns CDR1 SGHRS and CDR2 YFSETQ. The CDR3 is 14 residues long. The V gene lost 2 bases and the J gene lost 5 bases, with 10 bases spanning the gap. Incomplete CDR3 DNA: TGCGCCAGCAGCTTAAGGACACTAACCGGGGAG. This gives the protein CASSLRTLTGE. The whole CDR3 sequence is CASSLRTLTGELFF.

About this clone: The read terminates 3 residues before the CDR3 end, so the remaining end is supplied by the germline J gene. The rearrangement joins TRBV10-2 to TRBJ1-4, with D unclear. Germline assignment: CDR1 WSHSY and CDR2 SAAADI. The CDR3 contains 14 residues. Trimming shortened V by 8 bases and J by 7 bases, and 17 bases separated the two germline ends. Partial CDR3 DNA: TGCGCCAGCGGATACGCCACCTCGGGTGAAAAA. This encodes CASGYATSGEK. The complete CDR3 reads CASGYATSGEKLFF.

On this clone: Read sequence stops 3 residues before the CDR3 end, and the germline J gene provides the missing end. The chain couples TRBV20-1 to TRBJ2-5; D may be TRBD1 (6 bases). Between the trimmed V and J ends, which lost 0 bases and 4 bases, there was a span of 15 bases. There are 15 residues in the CDR3. Germline loops: CDR1 DFQATT, CDR2 SNEGSKA (reference sequence). CDR3 sequence reads: CSARDGAGERETQYF. CDR3 DNA, as far as it was read: TGCAGTGCTAGAGATGGGGCAGGGGAGAGAGAGACC.

As regards this clone: The missing CDR3 end, 3 residues past where the read stops, is filled in from the germline J gene. The chain carries TRBV5-6 and TRBJ2-2; a weak D match, TRBD2 (7 bases). Germline V gene lookup returns CDR1 SGHDT and CDR2 YYEEEE. CDR3 size: 15 residues. V was clipped by 7 bases and J by 4 bases, with 17 bases between them. This chain's CDR3 is CASVYGGASTGELFF. The sequenced CDR3 bases are TGTGCCAGCGTATATGGGGGGGCTAGCACCGGGGAG.

For this clone: Read data end 3 residues before the CDR3 end; the end is taken from the germline J gene. The chain joins TRBV20-1 to TRBJ1-2; 8 nucleotides match TRBD1. The CDR3 has 16 amino acids. From germline, CDR1 is DFQATT and CDR2 SNEGSKA (reference sequence). Trimming removed 6 bases from V and 2 bases from J; junction bases left unmatched: 14. CDR3 bases read: TGCAGTGCCACAGGACAGGGCCAAGCACTGAACTATGGC. It specifies CSATGQGQALNYG. The whole CDR3 sequence is CSATGQGQALNYGYTF.

Note on this clone: The CDR3 extends 3 residues past the end of the read, so its final part is completed from the germline J gene. The rearrangement links TRBV10-3 to TRBJ1-5; possibly TRBD1 for D (6 bases). Germline loops: CDR1 ENHRY, CDR2 SYGVKD. This CDR3 is 16 amino acids long. V was clipped by 3 bases and J by 7 bases, with 19 bases between them. The sequenced CDR3 bases are TGTGCCATCAGTGAATACGACAGGAATCAGGGGCAGCCC. Translating it yields CAISEYDRNQGQP. The full CDR3 is CAISEYDRNQGQPQHF.

Notes on this clone: The missing CDR3 end, 3 residues past where the read stops, is filled in from the germline J gene. The gene calls are TRBV6-1 and TRBJ2-7; 9 bases map to TRBD1. V gave up 3 bases and J gave up 1 base; unmatched junction bases: 4. CDR1 MNHNS and CDR2 SASEGT come from the germline V gene. The CDR3 contains 15 residues. The sequenced part of the CDR3 DNA is TGTGCCAGCAGTGACCAGGACAGGGGTTCCTACGAG. This gives the protein CASSDQDRGSYE. The full-length CDR3 reads as CASSDQDRGSYEQYF.

Note on this clone: The observed sequence ends 3 residues before the CDR3 terminus, with the missing tail filled in from the germline J gene. V usage is TRBV19 and J usage is TRBJ2-1; 8 bases line up with TRBD2. The length of the CDR3 is 14 residues. With 6 bases clipped from V and 8 bases from J, the junction kept 9 bases outside the gene matches. CDR1 LNHDA and CDR2 SQIVND come from the germline V gene (reference sequence). The part of the CDR3 DNA that was read is TGTGCCAGTAGGGGTAGCGGGAATAGCGATGAG. Residues: CASRGSGNSDE. The CDR3 in full is CASRGSGNSDEQFF.

On this clone itself: The sequenced fragment ends 3 residues before the CDR3 boundary, so the rest is inferred from the germline J gene. This chain joins TRBV20-1 and TRBJ1-6, with D perhaps matching TRBD1 (5 bases). Germline V gene data show CDR1 as DFQATT and CDR2 as SNEGSKA (reference sequence). CDR3 size: 15 residues. V lost 0 bases and J 9 bases, leaving 15 bases between the germline ends. The CDR3 bases that were read are TGCAGTGCTAGAGATCGAGGGGTTCATGGTTCACCC. Translating gives CSARDRGVHGSP. The whole CDR3 reads CSARDRGVHGSPLHF.

Partial CDR3 DNA: TGCGCCAGCAGCTTGGAGGGTCTCGCAGATACG. Translated: CASSLEGLADT. Given in full, the CDR3 is CASSLEGLADTQYF. The chain joins TRBV5-1 to TRBJ2-3; D not certain. From the germline J gene comes the end of the CDR3, since the read stops 3 residues before it. The germline V gene has CDR1 SGHRS and CDR2 YFSETQ. The V end lost 0 bases, the J end lost 4 bases, and 9 bases lay between the germline ends. This CDR3 has 14 amino acids.